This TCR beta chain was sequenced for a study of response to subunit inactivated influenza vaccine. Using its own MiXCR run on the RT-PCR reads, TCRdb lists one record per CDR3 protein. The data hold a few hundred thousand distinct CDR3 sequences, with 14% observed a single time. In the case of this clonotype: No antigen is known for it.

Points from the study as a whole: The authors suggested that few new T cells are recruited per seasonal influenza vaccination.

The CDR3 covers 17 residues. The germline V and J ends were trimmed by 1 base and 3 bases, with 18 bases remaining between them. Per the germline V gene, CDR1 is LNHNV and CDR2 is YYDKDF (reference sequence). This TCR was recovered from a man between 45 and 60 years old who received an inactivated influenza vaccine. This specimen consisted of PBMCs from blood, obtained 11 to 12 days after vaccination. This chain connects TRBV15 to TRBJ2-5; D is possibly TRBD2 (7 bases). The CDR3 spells CATSRGRGAGFEETQYF. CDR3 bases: TGTGCCACCAGCAGAGGTCGGGGGGCTGGTTTTGAAGAGACCCAGTACTTC.